These T cell receptor beta chains were read from a single sample in a study of blood T cell repertoires in COVID-19. Clones were read by immunoSEQ multiplex PCR, and TCRdb kept only the in-frame ones, dropping some. Among 300,000 to 500,000 clones, roughly 90% were seen once, and the ten largest hold 0.95% to 1%. Sequencing was carried out using PBMCs or T cells enriched from blood (not recorded which). Every receptor here comes from a woman in her thirties with acute COVID-19. Both conserved end residues are part of each CDR3. Each record gives: J gene, V gene, clone size, D gene, CDR3 protein, CDR3 DNA. A D gene is named only where the DNA matches it firmly. Expanded clones get a size class; other rows say once, few or many, or leave the size out.

j_gene: TRBJ2-7; v_gene: TRBV3-1/TRBV3-2; abundance: -; d_gene: -; CDR3aa: CASSQRTVTYEQYF; CDR3nt: TGTGCCAGCAGCCAAAGGACAGTAACCTACGAGCAGTACTTC
j_gene: TRBJ1-4; v_gene: TRBV29-1; abundance: -; d_gene: TRBD1; CDR3aa: CSVKGQGSNEKLFF; CDR3nt: TGCAGCGTCAAAGGACAGGGCTCTAATGAAAAACTGTTTTTT
j_gene: TRBJ2-3; v_gene: TRBV7-3; abundance: -; d_gene: -; CDR3aa: CASSLNRLSDTQYF; CDR3nt: TGTGCCAGCAGCTTAAATCGACTGTCAGATACGCAGTATTTT
j_gene: TRBJ1-1; v_gene: TRBV5-1; abundance: once; d_gene: -; CDR3aa: CASSPNRAGMNTEAFF; CDR3nt: TGCGCCAGCAGCCCGAACAGGGCTGGGATGAACACTGAAGCTTTCTTT
j_gene: TRBJ1-2; v_gene: TRBV6-1; abundance: -; d_gene: -; CDR3aa: CASSEVAQGDYGYTF; CDR3nt: TGTGCCAGCAGTGAAGTAGCACAGGGTGACTATGGCTACACCTTC
j_gene: TRBJ2-1; v_gene: TRBV5-1; abundance: -; d_gene: TRBD1; CDR3aa: CASSGRDRGDNEQFF; CDR3nt: TGCGCCAGCAGCGGCCGGGACAGGGGTGACAATGAGCAGTTCTTC
j_gene: TRBJ2-2; v_gene: TRBV9; abundance: -; d_gene: -; CDR3aa: CASSVQGGDTGELFF; CDR3nt: TGTGCCAGCAGCGTACAGGGGGGCGACACCGGGGAGCTGTTTTTT
j_gene: TRBJ2-1; v_gene: TRBV7-3; abundance: once; d_gene: -; CDR3aa: CASSLTYGGGYNEQFF; CDR3nt: TGTGCCAGCAGCTTAACTTATGGGGGCGGCTACAATGAGCAGTTCTTC
j_gene: TRBJ2-1; v_gene: TRBV6-6; abundance: -; d_gene: TRBD2; CDR3aa: CASSPGTSGISYNEQFF; CDR3nt: TGTGCCAGCAGTCCCGGGACTAGCGGTATCTCCTACAATGAGCAGTTCTTC
j_gene: TRBJ2-7; v_gene: TRBV30; abundance: -; d_gene: TRBD1; CDR3aa: CAWTKSGTGPYEQYF; CDR3nt: TGTGCCTGGACTAAATCCGGGACAGGGCCCTACGAGCAGTACTTC
j_gene: TRBJ2-7; v_gene: TRBV6-1; abundance: -; d_gene: -; CDR3aa: CASYGGVPSYEQYF; CDR3nt: TGTGCCAGCTACGGAGGGGTCCCCTCCTACGAGCAGTACTTC
j_gene: TRBJ1-3; v_gene: TRBV5-1; abundance: -; d_gene: -; CDR3aa: CASSPHEGSSVISGNTIYF; CDR3nt: TGCGCCAGCAGCCCTCACGAGGGCTCTTCGGTTATCTCTGGAAACACCATATATTTT
j_gene: TRBJ1-5; v_gene: TRBV7-2; abundance: few; d_gene: TRBD1; CDR3aa: CASSFYRGPAPQHF; CDR3nt: TGTGCCAGCAGCTTTTACAGGGGGCCGGCGCCCCAGCATTTT
j_gene: TRBJ1-2; v_gene: TRBV19; abundance: -; d_gene: TRBD1; CDR3aa: CASSPRQGLGYGYTF; CDR3nt: TGTGCCAGTAGTCCAAGACAGGGACTGGGGTATGGCTACACCTTC
j_gene: TRBJ1-1; v_gene: TRBV27; abundance: -; d_gene: -; CDR3aa: CASSFGQQAFF; CDR3nt: TGTGCCAGCAGTTTTGGACAGCAAGCTTTCTTT
j_gene: TRBJ1-4; v_gene: TRBV6-5; abundance: -; d_gene: TRBD1; CDR3aa: CASRADRGSEKLFF; CDR3nt: TGTGCCAGCCGCGCGGACAGGGGGTCTGAAAAACTGTTTTTT
j_gene: TRBJ2-7; v_gene: TRBV28; abundance: -; d_gene: TRBD1; CDR3aa: CASSLYGTGVSEQYF; CDR3nt: TGTGCCAGCAGTTTATACGGGACAGGGGTTAGCGAGCAGTACTTC
j_gene: TRBJ1-1; v_gene: TRBV7-6; abundance: -; d_gene: -; CDR3aa: CASSFGQGNEAFF; CDR3nt: TGTGCCAGCAGCTTTGGCCAGGGCAATGAAGCTTTCTTT
j_gene: TRBJ2-3; v_gene: TRBV27; abundance: -; d_gene: -; CDR3aa: CASSLLGARDTQYF; CDR3nt: TGTGCCAGCAGTTTATTGGGGGCTCGGGATACGCAGTATTTT
j_gene: TRBJ2-7; v_gene: TRBV29-1; abundance: -; d_gene: TRBD1; CDR3aa: CSVRIIQGGPDEQYF; CDR3nt: TGCAGCGTTAGAATTATACAGGGGGGTCCGGACGAGCAGTACTTC
j_gene: TRBJ2-7; v_gene: TRBV7-9; abundance: -; d_gene: TRBD1; CDR3aa: CASSRTGGNEQYF; CDR3nt: TGTGCCAGCAGCCGGACAGGGGGCAACGAGCAGTACTTC
j_gene: TRBJ1-5; v_gene: TRBV2; abundance: -; d_gene: -; CDR3aa: CASTPGSLNQPQHF; CDR3nt: TGTGCCAGCACGCCCGGGAGCCTCAATCAGCCCCAGCATTTT
j_gene: TRBJ1-1; v_gene: TRBV29-1; abundance: -; d_gene: -; CDR3aa: CSARGATEAFF; CDR3nt: TGCAGCGCCCGGGGGGCAACTGAAGCTTTCTTT
j_gene: TRBJ1-1; v_gene: TRBV3-1/TRBV3-2; abundance: -; d_gene: TRBD1; CDR3aa: CASSQIMDRAPCRAFF; CDR3nt: TGTGCCAGCAGCCAAATCATGGACAGGGCCCCCTGCAGGGCTTTCTTT
j_gene: TRBJ1-6; v_gene: TRBV10-1; abundance: few; d_gene: -; CDR3aa: CASSGGPNSPLHF; CDR3nt: TGCGCCAGCAGTGGAGGGCCGAATTCACCCCTCCACTTT
j_gene: TRBJ1-4; v_gene: TRBV5-1; abundance: -; d_gene: TRBD1; CDR3aa: CASSLGQGDRGEKLFF; CDR3nt: TGCGCCAGCAGCTTGGGCCAAGGGGACAGGGGCGAAAAACTGTTTTTT
j_gene: TRBJ1-2; v_gene: TRBV7-2; abundance: -; d_gene: -; CDR3aa: CASSLGTANYGYTF; CDR3nt: TGTGCCAGCAGCTTAGGTACAGCTAACTATGGCTACACCTTC
j_gene: TRBJ1-3; v_gene: TRBV5-1; abundance: -; d_gene: -; CDR3aa: CASSLTGFSGNTIYF; CDR3nt: TGCGCCAGCAGCTTAACAGGCTTCTCTGGAAACACCATATATTTT
j_gene: TRBJ1-4; v_gene: TRBV18; abundance: -; d_gene: -; CDR3aa: CASSPGLNYSILFF; CDR3nt: TGTGCCAGCTCACCGGGACTAAATTACTCCATACTGTTTTTT
j_gene: TRBJ2-6; v_gene: TRBV12-2; abundance: -; d_gene: -; CDR3aa: CASRLGLISDGSSGANVLTF; CDR3nt: TGTGCAAGTCGCTTAGGACTCATTTCAGACGGCAGCTCTGGGGCCAACGTCCTGACTTTC
j_gene: TRBJ2-6; v_gene: TRBV6-5; abundance: -; d_gene: TRBD1; CDR3aa: CASSLQGSGANVLTF; CDR3nt: TGTGCCAGCAGTCTACAGGGGTCTGGGGCCAACGTCCTGACTTTC
j_gene: TRBJ2-3; v_gene: TRBV7-6; abundance: -; d_gene: -; CDR3aa: CASSTKTDTSQYF; CDR3nt: TGTGCCAGCAGCACCAAGACAGACACCTCGCAGTATTTT
j_gene: TRBJ2-1; v_gene: TRBV29-1; abundance: -; d_gene: TRBD2; CDR3aa: CSVEDLGRGDYNEQFF; CDR3nt: TGCAGCGTTGAAGATCTTGGGCGGGGGGACTACAATGAGCAGTTCTTC
j_gene: TRBJ2-2; v_gene: TRBV5-4; abundance: -; d_gene: -; CDR3aa: CASSPIGAGELFF; CDR3nt: TGTGCCAGCAGCCCCATCGGGGCCGGGGAGCTGTTTTTT
j_gene: TRBJ1-4; v_gene: TRBV6-5; abundance: -; d_gene: -; CDR3aa: CASRNSHATNEKLFF; CDR3nt: TGTGCCAGCAGGAACAGCCATGCAACTAATGAAAAACTGTTTTTT
j_gene: TRBJ2-2; v_gene: TRBV5-1; abundance: -; d_gene: TRBD2; CDR3aa: CASSLVGTSGDLNTGELFF; CDR3nt: TGCGCCAGCAGCTTGGTGGGGACTAGCGGGGACCTGAACACCGGGGAGCTGTTTTTT
j_gene: TRBJ1-1; v_gene: TRBV19; abundance: -; d_gene: -; CDR3aa: CASTKGQGRYTEAFF; CDR3nt: TGTGCCAGTACCAAAGGCCAGGGTAGGTACACTGAAGCTTTCTTT
j_gene: TRBJ1-2; v_gene: TRBV18; abundance: -; d_gene: -; CDR3aa: CASSPRQSDNYGYTF; CDR3nt: TGTGCCAGCTCACCACGACAGAGCGATAACTATGGCTACACCTTC
j_gene: TRBJ2-5; v_gene: TRBV6-2/TRBV6-3; abundance: once; d_gene: TRBD1; CDR3aa: CASSYFSSGTGGEETQYF; CDR3nt: TGTGCCAGCAGTTACTTTAGTTCGGGGACAGGGGGCGAAGAGACCCAGTACTTC
j_gene: TRBJ2-3; v_gene: TRBV5-6; abundance: -; d_gene: -; CDR3aa: CASSLGPVTGRDTQYF; CDR3nt: TGTGCCAGCAGCTTGGGCCCTGTAACAGGGCGAGATACGCAGTATTTT
j_gene: TRBJ2-3; v_gene: TRBV15; abundance: few; d_gene: TRBD1; CDR3aa: CATSRPQDRGRITDTQYF; CDR3nt: TGTGCCACCAGCAGACCTCAGGACAGGGGGCGAATCACAGATACGCAGTATTTT
j_gene: TRBJ2-1; v_gene: TRBV7-2; abundance: -; d_gene: -; CDR3aa: CASSSGLTGVSYNEQFF; CDR3nt: TGTGCCAGCAGCTCAGGACTTACGGGGGTCTCCTACAATGAGCAGTTCTTC
j_gene: TRBJ2-3; v_gene: TRBV2; abundance: -; d_gene: TRBD2; CDR3aa: CASKSTSGGLTDTQYF; CDR3nt: TGTGCCAGCAAATCGACTAGCGGGGGGCTCACAGATACGCAGTATTTT
j_gene: TRBJ1-4; v_gene: TRBV4-2; abundance: -; d_gene: TRBD1; CDR3aa: CASSPQSRGNEKLFF; CDR3nt: TGTGCCAGCAGCCCGCAGAGCAGGGGGAATGAAAAACTGTTTTTT
j_gene: TRBJ2-7; v_gene: TRBV6-6; abundance: -; d_gene: -; CDR3aa: CASSPGDWSYEQYF; CDR3nt: TGTGCCAGCAGCCCCGGGGACTGGTCCTACGAGCAGTACTTC
j_gene: TRBJ1-3; v_gene: TRBV20-1; abundance: -; d_gene: TRBD1; CDR3aa: CSASGTVGNTIYF; CDR3nt: TGCAGTGCTAGTGGGACAGTCGGAAACACCATATATTTT
j_gene: TRBJ1-2; v_gene: TRBV27; abundance: -; d_gene: -; CDR3aa: CASSSGLGLGSYGYTF; CDR3nt: TGTGCCAGCAGTTCCGGCCTGGGGCTGGGAAGCTATGGCTACACCTTC
j_gene: TRBJ1-2; v_gene: TRBV27; abundance: -; d_gene: -; CDR3aa: CASSSDRSSITF; CDR3nt: TGTGCCAGCAGTTCCGACAGGTCCAGTATCACCTTC
j_gene: TRBJ2-7; v_gene: TRBV9; abundance: -; d_gene: TRBD1; CDR3aa: CASSAALGTAYEQYF; CDR3nt: TGTGCCAGCAGCGCCGCCCTCGGGACAGCCTACGAGCAGTACTTC
j_gene: TRBJ1-2; v_gene: TRBV5-1; abundance: -; d_gene: -; CDR3aa: CASSLAGEGYGYTF; CDR3nt: TGCGCCAGCAGCTTAGCCGGGGAGGGGTACGGCTACACCTTC
j_gene: TRBJ2-7; v_gene: TRBV19; abundance: -; d_gene: TRBD2; CDR3aa: CASSRGGDLTYEQYF; CDR3nt: TGTGCCAGTAGTAGGGGGGGGGACCTAACCTACGAGCAGTACTTC
j_gene: TRBJ2-5; v_gene: TRBV6-5; abundance: once; d_gene: -; CDR3aa: CASSNGTPKEYF; CDR3nt: TGTGCCAGCAGTAACGGGACTCCTAAAGAGTACTTC
j_gene: TRBJ2-7; v_gene: TRBV18; abundance: -; d_gene: TRBD2; CDR3aa: CASSPGLAGVSYEQYF; CDR3nt: TGTGCCAGCTCACCAGGACTAGCGGGGGTTAGTTACGAGCAGTACTTC
j_gene: TRBJ2-4; v_gene: TRBV12-3/TRBV12-4; abundance: -; d_gene: TRBD1; CDR3aa: CASSPGGSDIQYF; CDR3nt: TGTGCCAGCAGCCCAGGGGGCTCGGACATTCAGTACTTC
j_gene: TRBJ2-2; v_gene: TRBV6-5; abundance: -; d_gene: -; CDR3aa: CATSWGANTGELFF; CDR3nt: TGTGCCACTAGCTGGGGAGCGAACACCGGGGAGCTGTTTTTT
j_gene: TRBJ2-3; v_gene: TRBV5-6; abundance: -; d_gene: -; CDR3aa: CASSFAGAGSTDTQYF; CDR3nt: TGTGCCAGCAGCTTCGCGGGGGCCGGGTCCACAGATACGCAGTATTTT
j_gene: TRBJ1-6; v_gene: TRBV4-1; abundance: -; d_gene: TRBD1; CDR3aa: CASSLRGLNSPLHF; CDR3nt: TGCGCCAGCAGCCTCAGGGGGCTTAATTCACCCCTCCACTTT
j_gene: TRBJ2-3; v_gene: TRBV10-1; abundance: -; d_gene: TRBD1; CDR3aa: CASSANTGGYTDTQYF; CDR3nt: TGCGCCAGCAGTGCCAACACAGGGGGTTACACAGATACGCAGTATTTT
j_gene: TRBJ2-7; v_gene: TRBV5-1; abundance: -; d_gene: TRBD1; CDR3aa: CASSELQGTYEQYF; CDR3nt: TGCGCCAGCAGCGAGCTACAGGGGACCTACGAGCAGTACTTC
j_gene: TRBJ2-3; v_gene: TRBV11-2; abundance: -; d_gene: -; CDR3aa: CASITLDTQYF; CDR3nt: TGTGCCAGCATCACTTTAGATACGCAGTATTTT